A single sample is the source of the 12 T cell receptor beta chains below, sequenced in a study of shared clonotypes between healthy human individuals. The method was immunoSEQ multiplex PCR; TCRdb's version includes in-frame clones alone and lacks a portion of them. The sample carries 780,000 or so clones, around 77% recorded once. The sequenced material came from memory CD4+ T cells sorted from blood. As for subset: CD45RA-negative fraction. These TCRs come from a woman in her twenties or thirties in good health.

This chain uses TRBV7-8 with TRBJ2-1; unclear D gene. This CDR3 has 16 amino acids. V was trimmed by 1 base and J by 5 bases, leaving 15 bases between them. Germline-derived CDR1 and CDR2 are SGHVS and FQNEAQ. In DNA form, the CDR3 reads TGTGCCAGCAGCTTAGATCCGCCTCACCTCAACAATGAGCAGTTCTTC. Its protein product is CASSLDPPHLNNEQFF.

This clone has only a few counts. The V call is TRBV11-2, the J call TRBJ2-2; maybe TRBD2 (5 bases). Trimming removed 7 bases from V and 6 bases from J, with 24 bases in between. The CDR3 is 17 amino acids. Germline V CDR1 and CDR2: SGHAT, FQNNGV. The CDR3 spells CASINQLLSGGAGELFF. The CDR3 DNA sequence: TGTGCCAGCATCAACCAGTTACTAAGCGGAGGTGCCGGGGAGCTGTTTTTT.

The V call is TRBV19, the J call TRBJ2-6; 7 bases are shared with TRBD1. CDR3 length equals 17 residues. Trimming cost V 6 bases and J 0 bases; bases outside gene matches: 8. The V gene's germline CDR1 is LNHDA and CDR2 SQIVND (reference sequence). The CDR3 bases are TGTGCCAGTAGAAACCCGGGACAGAGCTCTGGGGCCAACGTCCTGACTTTC. It is translated as CASRNPGQSSGANVLTF.

This clone appeared a single time. The chain uses TRBV19 and TRBJ1-3, with D maybe TRBD1 (6 bases). CDR1 and CDR2 (germline): LNHDA, SQIVND (reference sequence). This CDR3 region has 16 residues. V shed 3 bases and J shed 1 base, with 13 bases lying between them. CDR3 in DNA: TGTGCCAGTAGTATGGGGCAGGGGAAATCTGGAAACACCATATATTTT. Translation: CASSMGQGKSGNTIYF.

Points on this clone: A much more abundant neighbour one base away suggests this may be a read error. Other nucleotide sequences in the sample specify the same CDR3. This chain uses TRBV6-5 with TRBJ2-7; TRBD1 agrees at 11 bases. Per germline, CDR1 MNHEY and CDR2 SVGAGI. J lost 3 bases, V lost 6 bases, and 4 bases had no gene match. The CDR3 consists of 14 residues. This CDR3 reads CASSYGTGGYEQYF. The CDR3 DNA reads TGTGCCAGCAGCTACGGGACAGGGGGCTACGAGCAGTACTTC.

J is TRBJ2-5 and V is TRBV30, with D possibly being TRBD2 (6 bases). Between the trimmed V and J ends, which lost 3 bases and 3 bases, there was a span of 11 bases. The length of the CDR3 is 13 residues. Germline V gene lookup returns CDR1 GTSNPN and CDR2 SVGIG (reference sequence). The CDR3 nucleotides read TGTGCCTGGAGGACTGGCGGGAAAGAGACCCAGTACTTC. It yields the protein CAWRTGGKETQYF. Full variable domain (rest looked up from reference TRBV30 and TRBJ2-5): SQTIHQWPATLVQPVGSPLSLECTVEGTSNPNLYWYRQAAGRGLQLLFYSVGIGQISSEVPQNLSASRPQDRQFILSSKKLLLSDSGFYLCAWRTGGKETQYFGPGTRLLVL.

This clone has at least ten counts. This chain joins TRBV29-1 and TRBJ2-7, with D unresolved. The CDR3 runs to 14 residues. CDR1 is SQVTM, CDR2 ANQGSEA, per germline. V was clipped by 4 bases and J by 1 base, with 14 bases between them. CDR3 sequence reads: CSVAGTRPSYEQYF. The DNA of the CDR3 is TGCAGCGTTGCTGGCACCAGGCCTTCCTACGAGCAGTACTTC.

The V gene is TRBV10-1, the J gene TRBJ2-1, with D uncertain. Germline V lookup: CDR1 WNHNN, CDR2 SYGVQD (reference sequence). V lost 3 bases and J 9 bases, leaving 9 bases between the germline ends. There are 12 residues in the CDR3. DNA for the CDR3: TGCGCCAGCAGTGAAGGCTCCTCTGAGCAGTTCTTC. Translation gives CASSEGSSEQFF.

The genes are TRBV27 and TRBJ2-7; tentative D call: TRBD1 (6 bases). Per germline, CDR1 MNHEY and CDR2 SMNVEV (reference sequence). Trimming took 2 bases from V and 0 from J, leaving 14 bases between them. There are 16 residues in the CDR3. CDR3 loop: CASSLIGQSPSYEQYF. CDR3 bases: TGTGCCAGCAGTTTAATAGGACAGTCGCCCTCCTACGAGCAGTACTTC.

V and J are TRBV7-9 and TRBJ2-1; D unresolved. The CDR3 totals 15 residues. V was shortened by 5 bases and J by 0 bases, with 11 bases between the two germline ends. The germline V gene has CDR1 SEHNR and CDR2 FQNEAQ (reference sequence). DNA for the CDR3: TGTGCCAGCAGCCTCGCTCGAAGCTCCTACAATGAGCAGTTCTTC. Amino acids: CASSLARSSYNEQFF.

The J gene is TRBJ2-1, the V gene TRBV19, with D possibly being TRBD2 (6 bases). There are 14 residues in the CDR3. V shed 6 bases and J shed 6 bases, with 15 bases lying between them. CDR1 is LNHDA, CDR2 SQIVND, per germline (reference sequence). Here the CDR3 reads CASSPLGGRNEQFF. The CDR3 coding sequence is TGTGCCAGTAGCCCTCTGGGAGGACGCAATGAGCAGTTCTTC.

A remark on this clone: A read error may be the cause here, since a much bigger clone is one base away. The V and J genes are TRBV28 and TRBJ2-7; D unclear. The germline CDR1 and CDR2 sequences are MDHEN and SYDVKM. The CDR3 is made up of 11 amino acids. Trimming stripped 6 bases from V and 3 bases from J, with 6 bases between. The CDR3 here is CASSHNYEQYF. In DNA form, the CDR3 reads TGTGCCAGCAGCCACAACTACGAGCAGTACTTC. The full variable domain, with the rest looked up from reference TRBV28 and TRBJ2-7, is DVKVTQSSRYLVKRTGEKVFLECVQDMDHENMFWYRQDPGLGLRLIYFSYDVKMKEKGDIPEGYSVSREKKERFSLILESASTNQTSMYLCASSHNYEQYFGPGTRLTVT.